The rows below give T cell receptor beta chains drawn from one sample of a study of blood T cells in healthy people across ages. Each CDR3 protein gets one entry after TCRdb re-called the 5' RACE reads with MiXCR. In the table there are about a million distinct CDR3 sequences, 35% to 40% of which are singletons. Specimen: blood. The receptors here all came from a man between 18 and 35 years old in good health. The CDR3 runs from the conserved cysteine through the conserved F or W.

TRBV7-2 | CASSPIGQANQPQHF
TRBV6-6 | CASSYSGGTTNEKLFF
TRBV29-1 | CSVDPGDTQYF
TRBV6-1 | CASSASLDIQYF
TRBV4-1 | CASSQDPGHNQPQHF
TRBV27 | CASRTLQGREETQYF
TRBV9 | CASSVSGEGGELFF
TRBV3-1 | CASSQAGTGNEKLFF
TRBV29-1 | CSVGESGANVLTF
TRBV20-1 | CSVHRVGQLYEQYF
TRBV20-1 | CSAPGTVGEKLFF
TRBV19 | CASSIQDYEGNEQFF
TRBV5-1 | CASTKGILAGGPNTGELFF
TRBV7-2 | CASASSTDTQYF
TRBV20-1 | CSARLPGKATDTQYF
TRBV7-2 | CASSLSPPSSYNSPLHF
TRBV4-3 | CAGSQGAAGTGTEAFF
TRBV14 | CASSQELGRGEKLFF